These 21 T cell receptor beta chains share one sample of origin, sequenced in a study of blood T cell repertoires in COVID-19. The assay was immunoSEQ multiplex PCR, and TCRdb's table has in-frame clones only and misses some. Of a few hundred thousand clones in the sample, roughly 92% were seen once. The sequencing input was PBMCs or T cells enriched from blood (not recorded which). Every receptor here comes from a woman between 40 and 55 years old who had been exposed to COVID-19.

The chain is built from TRBV24-1 and TRBJ2-3; D might be TRBD2 (7 bases). Between the trimmed V and J ends, which lost 5 bases and 4 bases, there was a span of 21 bases. The CDR3 has 17 residues. The germline CDR1 and CDR2 sequences are KGHDR and SFDVKD. As DNA, the CDR3 is TGTGCCACCAGTGTCCCAGCTAGCGGCCCAGGGGCAGATACGCAGTATTTT. Translating it yields CATSVPASGPGADTQYF.

V gene TRBV4-3 combines with J gene TRBJ2-1, with D perhaps matching TRBD2 (5 bases). Germline V gene data show CDR1 as LGHNA and CDR2 as YSLEER. V lost 0 bases and J 4 bases, leaving 10 bases between the germline ends. This CDR3 is 15 amino acids long. For the CDR3, the DNA is TGCGCCAGCAGCCAAGAATCGGGCGGGTACAATGAGCAGTTCTTC. It is translated as CASSQESGGYNEQFF.

This chain uses TRBV6-5 with TRBJ2-4, with D possibly TRBD1 on 5 matching bases. This CDR3 comprises 15 residues. The V gene lost 6 bases and the J gene lost 4 bases, with 16 bases spanning the gap. Germline V gene data show CDR1 as MNHEY and CDR2 as SVGAGI. The CDR3 DNA follows: TGTGCCAGCAGCTCCAAAGCAGGGTGGAAAAACATTCAGTACTTC. Its translation is CASSSKAGWKNIQYF.

V usage is TRBV6-5 and J usage is TRBJ2-7; 7 bases match TRBD2. V lost 6 bases to trimming and J lost 6 bases; unmatched junction nucleotides: 14. This CDR3 is built from 15 residues. Per the germline V gene, CDR1 is MNHEY and CDR2 is SVGAGI. CDR3 sequence: CASSDPGTTAFEQYF. The CDR3 DNA reads TGTGCCAGCAGCGACCCCGGGACTACCGCCTTCGAGCAGTACTTC.

The J gene is TRBJ1-1, the V gene TRBV7-9, with a weak D call TRBD1 (5 bases). The ends were cut back, 2 bases at V and 4 bases at J, with 20 bases in the middle. The CDR3 length is 17 residues. Germline V CDR1 and CDR2: SEHNR, FQNEAQ (reference sequence). The CDR3 reads CASSLTVREQGGTEAFF. CDR3 coding DNA: TGTGCCAGCAGCTTAACAGTTCGGGAGCAGGGCGGCACTGAAGCTTTCTTT.

The rearrangement joins TRBV4-1 to TRBJ1-4; the D gene is possibly TRBD1 (6 bases). The germline gives CDR1 MGHRA, CDR2 YSYEKL. V lost 0 bases and J 6 bases, leaving 14 bases between the germline ends. The CDR3 contains 16 residues. The CDR3 loop reads CASSQDVVRGDEKLFF. CDR3 sequence (DNA): TGCGCCAGCAGCCAAGATGTGGTCAGGGGAGATGAAAAACTGTTTTTT.

This chain links TRBV7-3 with TRBJ1-1; TRBD1 might be the D (5 bases). V was pared by 2 bases and J by 0 bases, with 7 bases between. This CDR3 spans 14 amino acids. Germline V CDR1 and CDR2: SGHTA, FQGTGA. In DNA form, the CDR3 reads TGTGCCAGCAGCTTAGACAGATTGAACACTGAAGCTTTCTTT. It is translated as CASSLDRLNTEAFF.

DNA of the CDR3: TGTGCCAGCAGTTTATCGAACAGGGCCCGCTACGAGCAGTACTTC. The encoded protein is CASSLSNRARYEQYF. The chain uses TRBV27 and TRBJ2-7; D may be TRBD1 (6 bases). V lost 0 bases to trimming and J lost 3 bases, with 12 bases between them. The CDR3 extends over 15 amino acids. The germline gives CDR1 MNHEY, CDR2 SMNVEV (reference sequence).

The chain recombines TRBV11-2 with TRBJ2-5; TRBD2 agrees at 7 bases. The CDR3 is 17 residues long. CDR1 is SGHAT, CDR2 FQNNGV, per germline. V was clipped by 9 bases and J by 1 base; unmatched bases: 17. The CDR3 loop is CASWGGSTINSQETQYF. DNA for the CDR3: TGTGCCAGTTGGGGCGGGAGCACCATTAATTCCCAAGAGACCCAGTACTTC.

The V call is TRBV7-8, the J call TRBJ2-1; 7 nucleotides agree with TRBD2. This CDR3 spans 15 amino acids. The germline gives CDR1 SGHVS, CDR2 FQNEAQ. Losses at the gene ends were 2 bases for V and 2 bases for J; bases not matched to a gene: 3. The CDR3: CASSLSGRAYNEQFF. CDR3 in DNA: TGTGCCAGCAGCTTAAGTGGGAGGGCCTACAATGAGCAGTTCTTC.

This clone was found once. This chain connects TRBV6-6 to TRBJ2-5; 7 bases agree with TRBD1. Germline CDR1 is MNHNY and CDR2 is SVGAGI (reference sequence). CDR3 length equals 14 residues. Trimming removed 2 bases from V and 4 bases from J; junction bases left unmatched: 4. This CDR3 is CASSYRQGPETQYF. In DNA, the CDR3 is TGTGCCAGCAGTTACCGACAGGGCCCAGAGACCCAGTACTTC.

The chain is built from TRBV10-1 and TRBJ2-3, with 10 bases aligning to TRBD2. There are 15 residues in the CDR3. Per germline, CDR1 WNHNN and CDR2 SYGVQD (reference sequence). V shed 5 bases and J 0 bases; nucleotides not matched to a gene: 2. CDR3 protein: CASSQLAGSTDTQYF. The CDR3 region has the DNA TGCGCCAGCAGTCAACTAGCGGGAAGCACAGATACGCAGTATTTT.

The chain employs TRBV7-2 and TRBJ1-2; D might be TRBD1 (5 bases). The CDR3 loop spans 12 amino acids. Deletions cut 0 bases from V and 12 bases from J, with 11 bases between. From germline, CDR1 is SGHTA and CDR2 FQGNSA. The CDR3 coding sequence is TGTGCCAGCAGCTTAGCGGGGGGGTGGCACACCTTC. Protein: CASSLAGGWHTF.

V gene TRBV7-6 combines with J gene TRBJ1-6, with D possibly TRBD1 on 5 matching bases. The germline gives CDR1 SGHVS, CDR2 FNYEAQ. V was cut by 2 bases and J by 7 bases, with 18 bases left in between. The CDR3 has 17 residues. Here the CDR3 reads CASSLQAGGGGNSPLHF. The CDR3 DNA sequence: TGTGCCAGCAGCTTACAGGCTGGCGGGGGGGGGAATTCACCCCTCCACTTT.

The table lists this clone with a count of one. In DNA form, the CDR3 reads TGTGCCAGCAGCTGGGAGACGGATCTCTATGGCTACACCTTC. It translates to CASSWETDLYGYTF. The chain couples TRBV5-5 to TRBJ1-2; D remains unclear. CDR1 is SGHKS, CDR2 YYEKEE, per germline (reference sequence). Trimming removed 3 bases from V and 4 bases from J, with 13 bases in between. This CDR3 has 14 amino acids.

The chain is built from TRBV11-2 and TRBJ1-2; 8 nucleotides agree with TRBD1. V gave up 4 bases and J gave up 4 bases; unmatched junction bases: 11. The CDR3 contains 16 residues. Germline values: CDR1 SGHAT, CDR2 FQNNGV. The CDR3 nucleotides are TGTGCCAGCAGCTCCCTTAGACAGGGGCTCCCCTATGGCTACACCTTC. Amino acids: CASSSLRQGLPYGYTF.

This clone was seen ten or more times. The V gene is TRBV5-1, the J gene TRBJ2-3, with TRBD2 matching over 7 bases. V dropped 0 bases and J dropped 2; count of bases not matched to a gene: 6. The germline V gene has CDR1 SGHRS and CDR2 YFSETQ. The CDR3 is 16 amino acids. The CDR3 DNA follows: TGCGCCAGCAGCTTGGGGTCTAGCGGTCTCACAGATACGCAGTATTTT. This encodes CASSLGSSGLTDTQYF.

This sequence joins TRBV7-9 and TRBJ2-7, with 13 bases identical to TRBD2. Germline V gives CDR1 SEHNR, CDR2 FQNEAQ (reference sequence). The CDR3 length is 15 residues. V gave up 5 bases and J gave up 3 bases; unmatched junction bases: 4. CDR3 nucleotide sequence: TGTGCCAGCAGCCCGGGACTAGCGGGGCGCTACGAGCAGTACTTC. Translated: CASSPGLAGRYEQYF.

V usage is TRBV24-1 and J usage is TRBJ2-1; TRBD2 might be the D (5 bases). The CDR3 runs to 12 residues. Germline lookup yields CDR1 KGHDR and CDR2 SFDVKD. V was cut by 4 bases and J by 5 bases, with 5 bases left in between. The DNA for the CDR3 is TGTGCCACCAGTGAGCGGGACAATGAGCAGTTCTTC. Its translation: CATSERDNEQFF.

The chain joins TRBV9 to TRBJ1-6; 7 positions match TRBD1. Germline values: CDR1 SGDLS, CDR2 YYNGEE. This CDR3 has 17 amino acids. V lost 0 bases to trimming and J lost 10 bases; unmatched junction nucleotides: 13. CDR3 amino acids: CASSVGQGPRVGSPLHF. The CDR3, as DNA: TGTGCCAGCAGCGTAGGACAGGGACCGCGGGTGGGGTCACCCCTCCACTTT.

The chain is built from TRBV20-1 and TRBJ1-1, with 7 bases identical to TRBD1. This CDR3 region has 11 residues. Germline CDR1 DFQATT, CDR2 SNEGSKA (reference sequence). Germline trimming cut 6 bases from V and 9 bases from J; bases unmatched to any gene: 7. The chain's CDR3 is CSAPDRAKAFF. For the CDR3, the DNA is TGCAGTGCCCCCGACAGGGCTAAAGCTTTCTTT.